These 20 T cell receptor beta chains were all obtained from the same sample, sequenced in a study of cytomegalovirus exposure and HLA in healthy donors. Produced via immunoSEQ multiplex PCR; TCRdb's table is partial and in-frame only. The sample holds some 56,000 clones, around 90% seen once. The sequencing input was PBMCs. These receptors came from a man aged 18 to 29 in good health and CMV-seronegative.

This chain joins TRBV4-2 and TRBJ2-3, with a possible D match to TRBD2 (7 bases). In germline, CDR1 is LGHNA, CDR2 YNFKEQ. CDR3 length: 14 amino acids. V shed 3 bases and J shed 4 bases, with 11 bases lying between them. The CDR3 protein is CASSQGGRADTQYF. For the CDR3, the DNA is TGTGCCAGCAGCCAGGGGGGGCGAGCAGATACGCAGTATTTT.

The J gene is TRBJ1-3, the V gene TRBV13; D perhaps matches TRBD1 (6 bases). CDR3 length: 16 residues. The V end lost 2 bases, the J end lost 0 bases, and 11 bases lay between the germline ends. In germline, CDR1 is PRHDT, CDR2 FYEKMQ (reference sequence). CDR3 nucleotide sequence: TGTGCCAGCAGCTTAACAAGGGGGATCTCTGGAAACACCATATATTTT. Translation gives CASSLTRGISGNTIYF.

This clone has a handful of counts. This chain joins TRBV9 and TRBJ2-2; 8 positions agree with TRBD2. V was pared by 0 bases and J by 1 base, with 2 bases of the junction left unmatched. The CDR3 covers 16 residues. Per germline, CDR1 SGDLS and CDR2 YYNGEE. DNA for the CDR3: TGTGCCAGCAGCGTAGTGACTAGCGAGAACACCGGGGAGCTGTTTTTT. Encoded protein: CASSVVTSENTGELFF.

The J gene is TRBJ2-1, the V gene TRBV7-9, with 12 bases fitting TRBD2. J was trimmed by 5 bases and V by 5 bases; bases with no gene match: 16. Germline lookup yields CDR1 SEHNR and CDR2 FQNEAQ (reference sequence). The length of the CDR3 is 19 residues. The CDR3 reads CASSLLVLTSGSLHNEQFF. In DNA, the CDR3 is TGTGCCAGCAGCCTTTTAGTTTTGACTAGCGGGAGTCTCCACAATGAGCAGTTCTTC.

The chain has TRBV11-2 and TRBJ2-3; a possible D gene is TRBD2 (6 bases). CDR1 and CDR2 from the germline V gene are SGHAT and FQNNGV. This CDR3 region has 16 residues. V gave up 3 bases and J gave up 2 bases, with 15 bases separating them. CDR3 amino acids: CASSFSVGRDTDTQYF. CDR3 bases: TGTGCCAGCAGCTTTAGCGTCGGGAGAGACACAGATACGCAGTATTTT. The entire variable domain, with the rest obtained from reference TRBV11-2 and TRBJ2-3, is as follows: EAGVAQSPRYKIIEKRQSVAFWCNPISGHATLYWYQQILGQGPKLLIQFQNNGVVDDSQLPKDRFSAERLKGVDSTLKIQPAKLEDSAVYLCASSFSVGRDTDTQYFGPGTRLTVL.

The chain combines TRBV25-1 with TRBJ2-2, with TRBD2 matching 8 bases. V was clipped by 3 bases and J by 6 bases; unmatched bases: 15. Looked up from germline, CDR1 is MGHDK and CDR2 is SYGVNS. The CDR3 totals 18 residues. The CDR3 reads CASSDPLGTSFYPGELFF. For the CDR3, the DNA is TGTGCCAGCAGTGATCCCCTAGGGACTAGTTTTTACCCCGGGGAGCTGTTTTTT.

This sequence joins TRBV19 and TRBJ1-3, with D unresolved. Germline CDR1 reads LNHDA; CDR2 reads SQIVND (reference sequence). The CDR3 has 13 residues. V lost 5 bases to trimming and J lost 4 bases, with 9 bases between them. CDR3 sequence (DNA): TGTGCCAGTAGTGTGTCTGAGGGAAACACCATATATTTT. Translated, it gives CASSVSEGNTIYF.

The chain is built from TRBV2 and TRBJ1-2, with D possibly TRBD1 on 6 matching bases. Trimming took 7 bases from V and 4 from J, leaving 16 bases between them. Germline CDR1 SNHLY, CDR2 FYNNEI. The CDR3 sequence is 14 residues long. For the CDR3, the DNA is TGTGCCAGCACTTTGGACAGCGAGGTCTATGGCTACACCTTC. This translates into CASTLDSEVYGYTF. The complete variable domain, with remaining parts taken from reference TRBV2 and TRBJ1-2, reads EPEVTQTPSHQVTQMGQEVILRCVPISNHLYFYWYRQILGQKVEFLVSFYNNEISEKSEIFDDQFSVERPDGSNFTLKIRSTKLEDSAMYFCASTLDSEVYGYTFGSGTRLTVV.

The rearrangement links TRBV19 to TRBJ2-5; maybe TRBD1 (6 bases). CDR1 and CDR2 (germline): LNHDA, SQIVND (reference sequence). This CDR3 spans 18 amino acids. With 3 bases removed from V and 1 base from J, the gap between germline ends came to 21 bases. The CDR3 spells CASSMSYNVQGVQETQYF. The CDR3 bases are TGTGCCAGTAGTATGAGTTACAACGTACAGGGAGTCCAAGAGACCCAGTACTTC.

The CDR3 loop is CASSLGGLAAISHEQYF. DNA for the CDR3: TGTGCCAGCAGCTTAGGAGGACTAGCTGCAATTTCGCACGAGCAGTACTTC. The V gene is TRBV7-6, the J gene TRBJ2-7; 8 bases align to TRBD2. The germline CDR1 and CDR2 sequences are SGHVS and FNYEAQ. Losses at the gene ends were 1 base for V and 5 bases for J; bases not matched to a gene: 13. This CDR3 has 17 amino acids.

The chain employs TRBV5-1 and TRBJ1-4; tentative D call: TRBD1 (6 bases). Trimming left V 5 bases short and J 7 bases short, with 15 bases between. There are 14 residues in the CDR3. CDR1 is SGHRS, CDR2 YFSETQ, per germline. The CDR3 protein is CASRYRETGEKLFF. The CDR3 nucleotides are TGCGCCAGCAGATACAGGGAGACGGGTGAAAAACTGTTTTTT.

This rearrangement joins TRBV12-2 to TRBJ2-2; TRBD2 is taken as the D call from the table, unchecked against the DNA. TRBV12-2 is termed a pseudogene. This CDR3 comprises 15 residues. CDR3 region: CASRSSGRNTGELFF. CDR3 nucleotides: TGTGCAAGTCGCTCCTCCGGGAGGAACACCGGGGAGCTGTTTTTT.

The rearrangement uses TRBV28 and TRBJ2-1; 10 bases match TRBD1. The length of the CDR3 is 17 residues. Germline V gives CDR1 MDHEN, CDR2 SYDVKM. With 1 base clipped from V and 5 bases from J, the junction kept 8 bases outside the gene matches. CDR3 in amino acids: CASSLYIRQGADNEQFF. In DNA form, the CDR3 reads TGTGCCAGCAGTTTATATATCCGACAGGGGGCTGACAATGAGCAGTTCTTC.

V gene TRBV7-9 combines with J gene TRBJ2-7; the D gene is possibly TRBD2 (6 bases). There are 17 residues in the CDR3. The V end lost 3 bases, the J end lost 3 bases, and 21 bases lay between the germline ends. CDR1 and CDR2 from the germline V gene are SEHNR and FQNEAQ (reference sequence). The CDR3 loop reads CASSFWGTGGTDYEQYF. The CDR3 nucleotides are TGTGCCAGCAGCTTCTGGGGAACGGGCGGGACGGACTACGAGCAGTACTTC.

This clone was seen only once. The chain links TRBV6-1 to TRBJ2-5; 7 bases match TRBD1. Germline V gives CDR1 MNHNS, CDR2 SASEGT. V shed 1 base, J shed 2 bases, and the junction held 7 bases outside the gene matches. CDR3 length equals 16 residues. The CDR3, as DNA: TGTGCCAGCAGTGAAGAGGAAGGCAGGGGGCAAGAGACCCAGTACTTC. This translates into CASSEEEGRGQETQYF.

The V gene is TRBV5-1, the J gene TRBJ2-1; 8 bases fit TRBD2. Germline CDR1 SGHRS, CDR2 YFSETQ. CDR3 length: 18 residues. V was clipped by 1 base and J by 4 bases; unmatched bases: 13. The chain's CDR3 is CASSLLGFTGGNYNEQFF. The CDR3 DNA reads as TGCGCCAGCAGCTTGCTTGGGTTCACGGGAGGGAATTACAATGAGCAGTTCTTC. Supplemented by reference TRBV5-1 and TRBJ2-1, the full variable domain reads KAGVTQTPRYLIKTRGQQVTLSCSPISGHRSVSWYQQTPGQGLQFLFEYFSETQRNKGNFPGRFSGRQFSNSRSEMNVSTLELGDSALYLCASSLLGFTGGNYNEQFFGPGTRLTVL.

V gene TRBV10-1 combines with J gene TRBJ2-7; 11 bases map to TRBD2. With 10 bases clipped from V and 12 bases from J, the junction kept 23 bases outside the gene matches. Germline lookup yields CDR1 WNHNN and CDR2 SYGVQD (reference sequence). The CDR3 spans 16 residues. The CDR3 spells CAIEGGLAELTTPRYF. The CDR3 DNA reads as TGCGCCATTGAGGGGGGACTAGCGGAGCTTACCACCCCTCGGTACTTC.

J is TRBJ2-1 and V is TRBV9; a weak D match, TRBD1 (6 bases). CDR1 is SGDLS, CDR2 YYNGEE, per germline. The CDR3 is 15 amino acids. V lost 6 bases to trimming and J lost 4 bases, with 17 bases between them. The CDR3: CASTPLTGQYNEQFF. CDR3 nucleotides: TGTGCCAGCACCCCACTGACAGGACAATACAATGAGCAGTTCTTC. The full variable domain, completed using reference TRBV9 and TRBJ2-1, is DSGVTQTPKHLITATGQRVTLRCSPRSGDLSVYWYQQSLDQGLQFLIQYYNGEERAKGNILERFSAQQFPDLHSELNLSSLELGDSALYFCASTPLTGQYNEQFFGPGTRLTVL.

In nucleotides, the CDR3 is TGTGCCAGCAGCTTAAGGGACACCGCCACAGATACGCAGTATTTT. It yields the protein CASSLRDTATDTQYF. The chain recombines TRBV7-9 with TRBJ2-3; tentatively, D is TRBD1 (6 bases). Per the germline V gene, CDR1 is SEHNR and CDR2 is FQNEAQ (reference sequence). The length of the CDR3 is 15 residues. V dropped 2 bases and J dropped 2 bases, with 11 bases sitting between them.

The rearrangement uses TRBV6-5 and TRBJ2-1; D may be TRBD1 (6 bases). The CDR3 is made up of 15 amino acids. CDR1 MNHEY and CDR2 SVGAGI come from the germline V gene. Trimming removed 4 bases at V and 0 bases at J, with 10 bases between. CDR3 residues: CASSLQGLSYNEQFF. CDR3 nucleotide sequence: TGTGCCAGCAGTTTACAGGGCCTCTCCTACAATGAGCAGTTCTTC.